This T cell receptor beta chain came from a study of memory CD4+ T cells and cytomegalovirus serostatus. Assay used: immunoSEQ multiplex PCR; TCRdb lists only in-frame clones, some missing. The data contain just over 40,000 clones, 70% to 80% of them singletons. V lost 5 bases and J 3 bases, leaving 16 bases between the germline ends. Germline CDR1 and CDR2: LNHNV and YYDKDF (reference sequence). This CDR3 comprises 15 residues. The sort gate was single viable CD3+CD4+CD8-CD45RO+ cells for memory CD4+ T cells. Source material: memory CD4+ T cells from blood. This rearrangement joins TRBV15 to TRBJ1-1; D might be TRBD1 (5 bases). This receptor was taken from an adult in good health and CMV-seronegative. CDR3 coding DNA: TGTGCCACCAGCCATGAGAGGGGTTTGGACACTGAAGCTTTCTTT. This gives the protein CATSHERGLDTEAFF.